Shown below are 22 T cell receptor beta chains from a single sample sequenced in a study of blood T cell repertoires in COVID-19. Assay used: immunoSEQ multiplex PCR; TCRdb lists only in-frame clones, some missing. The sample carries some 500,000 clones, 85% to 90% recorded once. The sequenced sample was peripheral blood. Receptors originate from a woman between 50 and 59 years old with COVID-19, enrolled during active disease.

The genes are TRBV30 and TRBJ1-2; D uncertain. Between the trimmed V and J ends, which lost 0 bases and 0 bases, there was a span of 8 bases. The length of the CDR3 is 14 residues. Per germline, CDR1 GTSNPN and CDR2 SVGIG (reference sequence). The CDR3 protein is CAWSVNGANYGYTF. CDR3 sequence (DNA): TGTGCCTGGAGTGTAAATGGAGCTAACTATGGCTACACCTTC. Together with reference TRBV30 and TRBJ1-2, the CDR3 gives the full variable domain: SQTIHQWPATLVQPVGSPLSLECTVEGTSNPNLYWYRQAAGRGLQLLFYSVGIGQISSEVPQNLSASRPQDRQFILSSKKLLLSDSGFYLCAWSVNGANYGYTFGSGTRLTVV.

This clone has more than one count but fewer than ten. The V and J genes are TRBV7-3 and TRBJ1-1; a possible D gene is TRBD1 (6 bases). This CDR3 has 13 amino acids. Germline values: CDR1 SGHTA, CDR2 FQGTGA. V was shortened by 4 bases and J by 5 bases, with 11 bases between the two germline ends. The CDR3 nucleotides read TGTGCCAGCAGCTCCACCCAGGGGACTGAAGCTTTCTTT. This encodes CASSSTQGTEAFF.

The chain is built from TRBV18 and TRBJ1-3, with D unresolved. Germline lookup yields CDR1 KGHSH and CDR2 LQKENI. Trimming cost V 2 bases and J 0 bases, with 14 bases left between them. The CDR3 extends over 17 amino acids. The CDR3 sequence is CASSPSGGDYSGNTIYF. In nucleotides, the CDR3 is TGTGCCAGCTCACCAAGTGGAGGAGATTACTCTGGAAACACCATATATTTT.

This chain uses TRBV5-6 with TRBJ1-2; D gene uncertain. The CDR3 is 15 amino acids. The germline V gene has CDR1 SGHDT and CDR2 YYEEEE. Trimming removed 1 base from V and 2 bases from J, with 12 bases in between. CDR3 bases: TGTGCCAGCAGCTTGCGTTATACGGTCAACTATGGCTACACCTTC. This encodes CASSLRYTVNYGYTF.

The chain couples TRBV27 to TRBJ2-7, with 7 bases aligning to TRBD2. CDR1 and CDR2 from the germline V gene are MNHEY and SMNVEV (reference sequence). The ends lost 6 bases at V and 1 base at J; junction bases unmatched: 15. The CDR3 consists of 17 residues. The DNA of the CDR3 is TGTGCCAGCAGCTTCGGCCAAACGGGGGGAATTTCCTACGAGCAGTACTTC. Its translation: CASSFGQTGGISYEQYF.

This clone was detected only once. The chain is built from TRBV10-1 and TRBJ1-1; 7 bases agree with TRBD1. CDR1 is WNHNN, CDR2 SYGVQD, per germline (reference sequence). V dropped 0 bases and J dropped 4; count of bases not matched to a gene: 8. This CDR3 region has 16 residues. CDR3 sequence: CASSESGTGALTEAFF. The CDR3 bases are TGCGCCAGCAGTGAGTCCGGCACAGGGGCGCTCACTGAAGCTTTCTTT.

V usage is TRBV6-5 and J usage is TRBJ2-7; TRBD1 might be the D (6 bases). Trimming stripped 10 bases from V and 7 bases from J, with 17 bases between. This CDR3 spans 12 amino acids. The germline V gene encodes CDR1 MNHEY and CDR2 SVGAGI. In nucleotides, the CDR3 is TGTGCCACAGGACCAGGGGTGGGTGAGCAGTACTTC. Protein product: CATGPGVGEQYF.

This clone was seen a handful of times. The chain uses TRBV6-5 and TRBJ2-7, with D tentatively TRBD1 (6 bases). Trimming removed 7 bases at V and 0 bases at J, with 16 bases between. The CDR3 sequence is 15 residues long. The V gene's germline CDR1 is MNHEY and CDR2 SVGAGI. The CDR3 spells CASTPSTGSSYEQYF. The CDR3 DNA sequence: TGTGCCAGCACCCCGTCGACAGGTTCCTCCTACGAGCAGTACTTC.

Note on this clone: The sample contains more than one DNA sequence encoding this CDR3. The chain joins TRBV19 to TRBJ1-2, with 7 bases identical to TRBD1. Germline V gene data show CDR1 as LNHDA and CDR2 as SQIVND (reference sequence). The J segment lost 2 bases and the V segment lost 6 bases, leaving 3 bases of the junction unmatched. This CDR3 has 13 amino acids. The CDR3 is CASSPGQNYGYTF. CDR3 bases: TGTGCCAGTAGCCCGGGACAGAACTATGGCTACACCTTC.

This clone was observed a single time. V is TRBV7-9 and J is TRBJ1-1; TRBD1 is a possible D gene (5 bases). Germline loops: CDR1 SEHNR, CDR2 FQNEAQ (reference sequence). V was clipped by 5 bases and J by 4 bases, with 11 bases between them. The CDR3 is made up of 13 amino acids. The CDR3 loop is CASSVQGTTEAFF. The CDR3, as DNA: TGTGCCAGCAGCGTTCAGGGCACCACTGAAGCTTTCTTT.

The genes are TRBV11-2 and TRBJ1-5; D possibly corresponds to TRBD1 (6 bases). V lost 5 bases, J lost 7 bases, and 15 bases lay in between. Germline V gene sequence: CDR1 SGHAT, CDR2 FQNNGV. This CDR3 has 14 amino acids. The CDR3 nucleotides are TGTGCCAGCAGCCCCACAGGGAGGGGGCAGCCCCAGCATTTT. This sequence encodes CASSPTGRGQPQHF.

V and J are TRBV5-1 and TRBJ2-1, with 9 bases that match TRBD1. With V trimmed by 4 bases and J by 2 bases, 4 bases remained unmatched. The germline V gene has CDR1 SGHRS and CDR2 YFSETQ. The CDR3 extends over 15 amino acids. The CDR3 region has the DNA TGCGCCAGCAGCCGGACAGGGGCTACCTACAATGAGCAGTTCTTC. It translates to CASSRTGATYNEQFF.

J is TRBJ2-1 and V is TRBV3-1 (or the pseudogene TRBV3-2); 9 nucleotides align to TRBD2. CDR3 length: 17 amino acids. After removal of 4 bases from V and 0 bases from J, the junction contained 7 bases not matched to a gene. Per the germline V gene, CDR1 is LGHDT and CDR2 is YNNKEL (reference sequence). For the CDR3, the DNA is TGTGCCAGCAGCCCGACTAGCGGACGAAGCTCCTACAATGAGCAGTTCTTC. It translates to CASSPTSGRSSYNEQFF.

The chain recombines TRBV4-2 with TRBJ1-4; 7 bases agree with TRBD1. Germline assignment: CDR1 LGHNA and CDR2 YNFKEQ. This CDR3 spans 16 amino acids. J gave up 7 bases and V 4 bases, and 12 bases lay outside the gene matches. CDR3: CASSPKVRGNREKLFF. The CDR3 bases are TGTGCCAGCAGCCCAAAAGTCAGGGGGAATCGTGAAAAACTGTTTTTT.

The rearrangement uses TRBV4-1 and TRBJ1-5; 7 nucleotides match TRBD1. Germline lookup yields CDR1 MGHRA and CDR2 YSYEKL. This CDR3 is built from 17 residues. The junction had 12 bases not matched to a gene; V was cut back by 1 base and J by 6 bases. This CDR3 is CASSQGYQGVKSQPQHF. The CDR3 bases are TGCGCCAGCAGCCAAGGATATCAGGGGGTGAAGAGTCAGCCCCAGCATTTT.

This rearrangement joins TRBV14 to TRBJ1-1; TRBD1 agrees at 7 bases. Germline V gives CDR1 SGHDN, CDR2 FVKESK. With 5 bases clipped from V and 3 bases from J, the junction kept 3 bases outside the gene matches. The CDR3 loop spans 13 amino acids. As DNA, the CDR3 is TGTGCCAGCAGCGATACAGGGGACACTGAAGCTTTCTTT. Translating gives CASSDTGDTEAFF.

The chain links TRBV3-1 (or the pseudogene TRBV3-2) to TRBJ1-4; TRBD1 might be the D (5 bases). Trimming took 5 bases from V and 10 from J, leaving 11 bases between them. Germline V gene lookup returns CDR1 LGHDT and CDR2 YNNKEL (reference sequence). This CDR3 spans 12 amino acids. The CDR3, as DNA: TGTGCCAGCAGCGCCCGACAGTCAAAACTGTTTTTT. This codes for CASSARQSKLFF.

The rearrangement uses TRBV3-1 (or the pseudogene TRBV3-2) and TRBJ1-1; D not resolved. CDR3 size: 15 residues. Germline V gene lookup returns CDR1 LGHDT and CDR2 YNNKEL (reference sequence). With 0 bases removed from V and 4 bases from J, the gap between germline ends came to 12 bases. CDR3 nucleotide sequence: TGTGCCAGCAGCCAAGATGCGGCTGGAAGCACTGAAGCTTTCTTT. This gives the protein CASSQDAAGSTEAFF.

The chain combines TRBV2 with TRBJ2-3, with D perhaps TRBD1 (5 bases). CDR1 SNHLY and CDR2 FYNNEI come from the germline V gene. The CDR3 loop spans 16 amino acids. The V end was cut by 7 bases, the J end by 0 bases, with 17 bases between. CDR3 region: CASKLSGGHSTDTQYF. The CDR3 DNA sequence: TGTGCCAGCAAACTTTCTGGCGGACATAGCACAGATACGCAGTATTTT.

This clone was detected once. The rearrangement joins TRBV5-5 to TRBJ2-7; maybe TRBD1 (6 bases). The CDR3 has 13 residues. Trimming pared 2 bases from V and 3 bases from J, leaving 9 bases between. Germline CDR1 reads SGHKS; CDR2 reads YYEKEE (reference sequence). Here the CDR3 reads CASSFQGLYEQYF. CDR3 DNA: TGTGCCAGCAGCTTTCAGGGGCTCTACGAGCAGTACTTC. The full variable domain, with the rest looked up from reference TRBV5-5 and TRBJ2-7, is DAGVTQSPTHLIKTRGQQVTLRCSPISGHKSVSWYQQVLGQGPQFIFQYYEKEERGRGNFPDRFSARQFPNYSSELNVNALLLGDSALYLCASSFQGLYEQYFGPGTRLTVT.

The chain joins TRBV4-2 to TRBJ2-2, with 7 bases fitting TRBD2. V dropped 4 bases and J dropped 8; count of bases not matched to a gene: 10. Germline CDR1 reads LGHNA; CDR2 reads YNFKEQ. This CDR3 contains 15 residues. The CDR3 region is CASSPGRGPTGELFF. The CDR3 coding sequence is TGTGCCAGCAGCCCTGGGAGGGGTCCTACGGGGGAGCTGTTTTTT.

This clone has a handful of counts. The CDR3 sequence is CASSVGVAQGEQYF. The CDR3 DNA sequence: TGTGCCAGCAGCGTCGGGGTAGCCCAAGGGGAGCAGTACTTC. V gene TRBV9 combines with J gene TRBJ2-7; D possibly corresponds to TRBD2 (5 bases). Germline CDR1 reads SGDLS; CDR2 reads YYNGEE. The ends were cut back, 2 bases at V and 7 bases at J, with 16 bases in the middle. There are 14 residues in the CDR3.